The 10 T cell receptor beta chains below come from one sample, sequenced in a study of blood T cell repertoires in COVID-19. The protocol was immunoSEQ multiplex PCR, while the TCRdb copy is restricted to in-frame clones and leaves out a portion. The sample lists under 80,000 clones; over 80% were seen once. Sequencing was performed on peripheral blood. The origin of the receptors is a woman aged 80 or older with active COVID-19.

CDR3 nucleotides: TGTGCCAGCAGCCCAGGGTGGACAGATACGCAGTATTTT. Residues: CASSPGWTDTQYF. The V call is TRBV9, the J call TRBJ2-3, with D possibly being TRBD1 (5 bases). The germline V and J ends were trimmed by 4 bases and 3 bases, with 9 bases remaining between them. The CDR3 spans 13 residues. Germline V gives CDR1 SGDLS, CDR2 YYNGEE.

The CDR3 region is CASTGTLQETQYF. As DNA, the CDR3 is TGCGCCAGTACAGGGACCCTTCAAGAGACCCAGTACTTC. V usage is TRBV5-1 and J usage is TRBJ2-5; a possible D gene is TRBD1 (6 bases). V gave up 8 bases and J gave up 2 bases, with 13 bases separating them. Germline CDR1 is SGHRS and CDR2 is YFSETQ. This CDR3 has 13 amino acids.

This chain links TRBV7-2 with TRBJ1-4, with 7 positions matching TRBD1. CDR1 and CDR2 (germline): SGHTA, FQGNSA. This CDR3 contains 13 residues. The junction had 4 bases not matched to a gene; V was cut back by 5 bases and J by 7 bases. In DNA, the CDR3 is TGTGCCAGCAGCCCGGGACAGACTGAAAAACTGTTTTTT. Its protein is CASSPGQTEKLFF.

The chain couples TRBV2 to TRBJ2-3, with TRBD2 matching over 13 bases. CDR1 and CDR2 (germline): SNHLY, FYNNEI. The J segment lost 5 bases and the V segment lost 5 bases, leaving 4 bases of the junction unmatched. The CDR3 has 15 residues. The CDR3 loop is CASSRTSGSGDTQYF. DNA for the CDR3: TGTGCCAGCAGTAGGACTAGCGGGAGTGGAGATACGCAGTATTTT.

The chain uses TRBV4-1 and TRBJ2-1; TRBD2 matches 7 bases. From germline, CDR1 is MGHRA and CDR2 YSYEKL. The V and J ends lost 3 bases and 4 bases, in that order; junction bases with no gene match: 15. The length of the CDR3 is 18 residues. The CDR3, as DNA: TGCGCCAGCAGCCAGGACTTCGAGCGGGAATGGGGTTACAATGAGCAGTTCTTC. Translation: CASSQDFEREWGYNEQFF.

The chain links TRBV5-6 to TRBJ2-5; D is perhaps TRBD1 (6 bases). The germline gives CDR1 SGHDT, CDR2 YYEEEE. The V gene lost 1 base and the J gene lost 5 bases, with 9 bases spanning the gap. CDR3 length: 13 amino acids. The CDR3 spells CASSLTGRETQYF. In nucleotides, the CDR3 is TGTGCCAGCAGCTTGACAGGGCGGGAGACCCAGTACTTC.

The CDR3 DNA reads as TGTGCCAGCAGTGCCGAGGCTAGCGCGTCCTACGAGCAGTACTTC. Translation gives CASSAEASASYEQYF. V gene TRBV2 combines with J gene TRBJ2-7, with D possibly matching TRBD2 (6 bases). The germline V gene has CDR1 SNHLY and CDR2 FYNNEI. There are 15 residues in the CDR3. V shed 4 bases and J shed 1 base, with 14 bases lying between them.

The chain carries TRBV19 and TRBJ2-2; D possibly corresponds to TRBD2 (6 bases). The CDR3 has 16 residues. Trimming left V 3 bases short and J 0 bases short, with 11 bases between. Germline V lookup: CDR1 LNHDA, CDR2 SQIVND (reference sequence). CDR3 in amino acids: CASSMRAGTNTGELFF. CDR3 DNA: TGTGCCAGTAGTATGAGGGCGGGAACGAACACCGGGGAGCTGTTTTTT.

The J gene is TRBJ1-1, the V gene TRBV4-1, with D possibly matching TRBD1 (5 bases). Trimming took off 2 bases at V and 11 bases at J, with 12 bases between the two ends. CDR3 length: 12 amino acids. The germline V gene has CDR1 MGHRA and CDR2 YSYEKL. CDR3 sequence reads: CASSQPGGVAFF. In DNA, the CDR3 is TGCGCCAGCAGCCAACCGGGAGGGGTTGCTTTCTTT.

This clone showed up just once. V and J are TRBV21-1 and TRBJ2-5; the listed D gene, TRBD2, was not tested against the DNA. TRBV21-1 is deemed a pseudogene. The CDR3 spans 12 residues. CDR3 bases: TGTGCCAGCAAGGGAGACCGAGGGACCCAGTACTTC. It is translated as CASKGDRGTQYF.